This T cell receptor beta chain was found in a study of blood T cells in healthy people across ages. V was trimmed by 11 bases and J by 3 bases, leaving 17 bases between them. In germline, CDR1 is MNHNY, CDR2 SVGAGI (reference sequence). The CDR3 contains 15 residues. To note about this clonotype: What it binds is not known.

Study-level points and caveats: In the absence of known donor CMV status, changes in expanded clonotypes were possibly confounded.

The authors ran a second PCR of about 6 to 12 cycles using a sample-barcoded 5' primer and a J-beta primer mix. TCRdb independently ran MiXCR on the 5' RACE reads; one entry per CDR3 protein. The table has over 1,300,000 distinct CDR3 sequences, almost 60% seen once. This chain joins TRBV6-6 and TRBJ1-6; D is undetermined. Sequencing was performed on blood. This sequence was found in a man aged 18 to 29 in good health. CDR3 amino acids: CASAWAPDYNSPLHF. The CDR3 coding sequence is TGTGCCTCAGCTTGGGCCCCGGACTATAATTCACCCCTCCACTTT.